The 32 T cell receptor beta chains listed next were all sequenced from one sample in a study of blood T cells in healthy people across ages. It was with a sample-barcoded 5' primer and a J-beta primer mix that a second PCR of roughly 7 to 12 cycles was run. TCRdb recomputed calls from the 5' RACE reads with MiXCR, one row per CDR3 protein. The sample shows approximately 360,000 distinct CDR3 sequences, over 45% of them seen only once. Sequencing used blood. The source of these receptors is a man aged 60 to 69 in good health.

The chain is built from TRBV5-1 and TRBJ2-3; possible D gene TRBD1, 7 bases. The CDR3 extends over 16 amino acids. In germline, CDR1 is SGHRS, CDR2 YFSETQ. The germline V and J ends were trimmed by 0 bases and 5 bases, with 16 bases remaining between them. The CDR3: CASSLAGGGSGDTQYF. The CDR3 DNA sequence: TGCGCCAGCAGCTTGGCCGGAGGGGGCTCTGGAGATACGCAGTATTTT.

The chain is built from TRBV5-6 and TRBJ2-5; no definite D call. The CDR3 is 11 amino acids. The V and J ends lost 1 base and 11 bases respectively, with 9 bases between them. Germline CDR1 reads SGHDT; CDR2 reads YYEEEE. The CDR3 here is CASSLYSQQYF. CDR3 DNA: TGTGCCAGCAGCTTGTATAGCCAGCAGTACTTC.

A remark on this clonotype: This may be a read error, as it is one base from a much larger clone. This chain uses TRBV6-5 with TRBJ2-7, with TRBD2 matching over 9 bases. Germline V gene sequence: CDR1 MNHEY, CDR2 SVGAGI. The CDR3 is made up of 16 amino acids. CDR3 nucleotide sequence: TGTGCCGGCAGATATGCCCCTAGCGGGACCGCCTACGAGCAGTACTTC. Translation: CAGRYAPSGTAYEQYF.

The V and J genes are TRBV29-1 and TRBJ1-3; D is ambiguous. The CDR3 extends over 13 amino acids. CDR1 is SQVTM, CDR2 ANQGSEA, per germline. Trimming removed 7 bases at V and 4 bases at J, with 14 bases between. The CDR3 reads CSGSRGTGNTIYF. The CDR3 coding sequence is TGCAGCGGGAGCCGGGGAACAGGAAACACCATATATTTT.

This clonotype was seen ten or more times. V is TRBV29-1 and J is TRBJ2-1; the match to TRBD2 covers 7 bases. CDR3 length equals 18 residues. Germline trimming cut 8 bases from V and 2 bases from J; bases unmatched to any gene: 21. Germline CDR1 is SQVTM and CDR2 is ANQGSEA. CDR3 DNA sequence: TGCAGCCCCGGGGGGAGGCTAGCCCGAAGCAGCCCCTACAATGAGCAGTTCTTC. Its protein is CSPGGRLARSSPYNEQFF.

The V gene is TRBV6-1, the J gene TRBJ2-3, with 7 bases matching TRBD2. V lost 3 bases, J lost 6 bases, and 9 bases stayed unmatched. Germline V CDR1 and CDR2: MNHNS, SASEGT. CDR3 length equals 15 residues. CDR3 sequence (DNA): TGTGCCAGCAGTGAGGGAGGGGCGTGGGGGGATACGCAGTATTTT. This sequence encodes CASSEGGAWGDTQYF.

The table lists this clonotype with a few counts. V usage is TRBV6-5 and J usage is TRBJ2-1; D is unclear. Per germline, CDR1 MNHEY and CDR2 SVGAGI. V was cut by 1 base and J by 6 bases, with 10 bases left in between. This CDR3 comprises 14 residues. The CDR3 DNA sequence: TGTGCCAGCAGTTACTTTCGGCAGTCCAATGAGCAGTTCTTC. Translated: CASSYFRQSNEQFF.

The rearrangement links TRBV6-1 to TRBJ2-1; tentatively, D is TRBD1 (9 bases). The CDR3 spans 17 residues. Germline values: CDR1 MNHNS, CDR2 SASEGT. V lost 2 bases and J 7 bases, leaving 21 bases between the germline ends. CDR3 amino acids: CASSEFRGGQGGNEQFF. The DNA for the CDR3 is TGTGCCAGCAGTGAATTTCGGGGGGGACAGGGAGGAAATGAGCAGTTCTTC.

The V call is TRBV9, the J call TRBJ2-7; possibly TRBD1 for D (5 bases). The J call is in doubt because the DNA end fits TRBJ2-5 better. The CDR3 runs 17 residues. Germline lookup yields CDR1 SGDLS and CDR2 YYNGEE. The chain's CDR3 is CASSVDPDTGRDETQYF. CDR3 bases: TGTGCCAGCAGCGTAGACCCGGACACAGGAAGAGATGAGACCCAGTACTTC.

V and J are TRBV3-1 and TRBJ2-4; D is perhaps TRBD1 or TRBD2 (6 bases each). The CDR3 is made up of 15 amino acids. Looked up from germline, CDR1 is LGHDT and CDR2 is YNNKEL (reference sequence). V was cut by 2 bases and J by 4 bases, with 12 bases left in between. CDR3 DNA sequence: TGTGCCAGCAGCCAATCGGGGGCCACAAAAAACATTCAGTACTTC. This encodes CASSQSGATKNIQYF. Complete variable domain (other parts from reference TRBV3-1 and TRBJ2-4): DTAVSQTPKYLVTQMGNDKSIKCEQNLGHDTMYWYKQDSKKFLKIMFSYNNKELIINETVPNRFSPKSPDKAHLNLHINSLELGDSAVYFCASSQSGATKNIQYFGAGTRLSVL.

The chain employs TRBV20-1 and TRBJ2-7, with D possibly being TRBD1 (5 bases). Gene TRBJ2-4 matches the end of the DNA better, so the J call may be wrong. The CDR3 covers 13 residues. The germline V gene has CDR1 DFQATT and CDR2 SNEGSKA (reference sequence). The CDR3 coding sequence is TGCAGTGCTAGAGAAGGGGTGAAGAACATTCAGTACTTC. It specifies CSAREGVKNIQYF.

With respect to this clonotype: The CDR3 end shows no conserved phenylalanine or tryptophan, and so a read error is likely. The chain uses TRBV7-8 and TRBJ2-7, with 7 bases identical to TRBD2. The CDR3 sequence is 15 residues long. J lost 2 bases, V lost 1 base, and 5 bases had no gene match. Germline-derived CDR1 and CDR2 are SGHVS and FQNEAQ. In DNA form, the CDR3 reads TGTGCCAGCAGCTTAGGACGGGCGGGGGCCTACGAGCAGTACTTG. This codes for CASSLGRAGAYEQYL.

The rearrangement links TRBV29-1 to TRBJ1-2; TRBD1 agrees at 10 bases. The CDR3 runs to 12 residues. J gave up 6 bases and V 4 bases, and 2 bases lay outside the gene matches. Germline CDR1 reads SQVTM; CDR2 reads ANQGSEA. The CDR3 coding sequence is TGCAGCGTTGCGACAGGGGGCGATGGCTACACCTTC. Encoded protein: CSVATGGDGYTF.

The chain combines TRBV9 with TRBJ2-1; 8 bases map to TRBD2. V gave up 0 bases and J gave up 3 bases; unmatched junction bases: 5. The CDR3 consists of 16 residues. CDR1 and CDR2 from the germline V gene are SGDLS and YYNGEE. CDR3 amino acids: CASSVAGGADYNEQFF. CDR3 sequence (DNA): TGTGCCAGCAGCGTAGCCGGGGGGGCAGACTACAATGAGCAGTTCTTC.

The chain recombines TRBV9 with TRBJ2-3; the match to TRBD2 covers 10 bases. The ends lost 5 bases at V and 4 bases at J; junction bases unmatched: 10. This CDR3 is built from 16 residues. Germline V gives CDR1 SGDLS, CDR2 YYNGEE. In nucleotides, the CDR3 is TGTGCCAGCAGTGCAGGACTAGCGGCGGGGGCAGATACGCAGTATTTT. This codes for CASSAGLAAGADTQYF.

The CDR3 reads CASRDSNYGYTF. The DNA of the CDR3 is TGTGCCAGCAGGGACAGCAACTATGGCTACACCTTC. The chain uses TRBV2 and TRBJ1-2, with D possibly being TRBD1 (6 bases). CDR1 and CDR2 (germline): SNHLY, FYNNEI. Trimming shortened V by 6 bases and J by 2 bases, and 7 bases separated the two germline ends. This CDR3 is built from 12 residues.

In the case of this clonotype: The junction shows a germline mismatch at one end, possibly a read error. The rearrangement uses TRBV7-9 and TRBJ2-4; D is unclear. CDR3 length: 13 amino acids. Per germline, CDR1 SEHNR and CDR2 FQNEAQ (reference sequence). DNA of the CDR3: TGTGCCGGCAGCTTAGTTCCCAAAAACATTCAGTACTTC. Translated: CAGSLVPKNIQYF.

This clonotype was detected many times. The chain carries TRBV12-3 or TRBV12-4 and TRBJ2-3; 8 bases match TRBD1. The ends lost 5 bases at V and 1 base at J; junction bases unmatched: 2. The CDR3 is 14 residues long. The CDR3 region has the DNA TGTGCCAGCAGTCTGACAGGGGGCACAGATACGCAGTATTTT. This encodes CASSLTGGTDTQYF.

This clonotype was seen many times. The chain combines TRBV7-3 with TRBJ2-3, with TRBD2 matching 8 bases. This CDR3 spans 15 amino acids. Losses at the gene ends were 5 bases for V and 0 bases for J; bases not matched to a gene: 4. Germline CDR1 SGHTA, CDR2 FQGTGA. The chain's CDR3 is CASSPGGASTDTQYF. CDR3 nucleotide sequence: TGTGCCAGCAGCCCGGGGGGGGCGAGCACAGATACGCAGTATTTT.

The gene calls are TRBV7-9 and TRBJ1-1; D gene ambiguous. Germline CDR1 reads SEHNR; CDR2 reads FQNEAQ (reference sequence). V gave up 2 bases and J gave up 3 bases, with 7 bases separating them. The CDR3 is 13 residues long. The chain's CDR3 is CASSLKSHTEAFF. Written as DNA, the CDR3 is TGTGCCAGCAGCTTAAAGTCACACACTGAAGCTTTCTTT.

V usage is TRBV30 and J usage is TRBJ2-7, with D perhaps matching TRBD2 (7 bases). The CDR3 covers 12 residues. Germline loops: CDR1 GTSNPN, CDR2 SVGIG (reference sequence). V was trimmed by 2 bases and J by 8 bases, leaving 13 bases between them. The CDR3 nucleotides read TGTGCCTGGAGTCCAGGGGAGGGCCAGCAGTACTTC. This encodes CAWSPGEGQQYF.

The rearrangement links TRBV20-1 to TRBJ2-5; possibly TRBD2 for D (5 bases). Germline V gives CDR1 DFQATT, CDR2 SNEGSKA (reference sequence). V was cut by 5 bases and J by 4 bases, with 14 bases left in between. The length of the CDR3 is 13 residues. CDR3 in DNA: TGCAGTGCTGCCCCCCTAGCTCGAGAGACCCAGTACTTC. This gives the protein CSAAPLARETQYF.

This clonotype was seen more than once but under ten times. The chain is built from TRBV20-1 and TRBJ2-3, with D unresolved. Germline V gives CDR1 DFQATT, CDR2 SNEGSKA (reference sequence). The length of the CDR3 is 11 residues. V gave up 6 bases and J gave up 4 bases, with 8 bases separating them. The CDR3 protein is CSAITSDTQYF. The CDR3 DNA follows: TGCAGTGCCATAACCTCAGATACGCAGTATTTT.

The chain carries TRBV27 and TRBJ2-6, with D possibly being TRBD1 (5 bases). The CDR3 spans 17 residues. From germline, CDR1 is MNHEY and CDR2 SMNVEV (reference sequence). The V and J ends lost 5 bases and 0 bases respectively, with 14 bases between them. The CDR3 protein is CASSPYFRASGANVLTF. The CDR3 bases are TGTGCCAGCAGTCCCTACTTCAGGGCCTCTGGGGCCAACGTCCTGACTTTC.

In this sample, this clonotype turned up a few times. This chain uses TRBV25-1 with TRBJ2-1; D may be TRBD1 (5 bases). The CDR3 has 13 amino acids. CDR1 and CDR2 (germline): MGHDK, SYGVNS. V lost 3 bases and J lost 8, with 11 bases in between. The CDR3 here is CASSETVIYEQFF. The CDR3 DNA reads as TGTGCCAGCAGTGAGACAGTAATCTATGAGCAGTTCTTC.

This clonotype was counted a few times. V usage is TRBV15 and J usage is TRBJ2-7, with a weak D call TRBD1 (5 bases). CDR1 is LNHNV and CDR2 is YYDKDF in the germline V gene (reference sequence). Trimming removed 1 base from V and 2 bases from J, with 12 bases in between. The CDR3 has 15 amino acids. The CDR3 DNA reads TGTGCCACCAGCAGAGCAGGGTTAGGTACCTACGAGCAGTACTTC. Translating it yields CATSRAGLGTYEQYF.

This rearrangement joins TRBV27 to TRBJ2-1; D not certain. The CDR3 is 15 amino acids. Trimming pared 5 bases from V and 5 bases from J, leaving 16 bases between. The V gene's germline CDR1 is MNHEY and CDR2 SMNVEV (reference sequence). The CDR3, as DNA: TGTGCCAGCAGTGCCCTCAACCCGCCCCACAATGAGCAGTTCTTC. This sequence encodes CASSALNPPHNEQFF.

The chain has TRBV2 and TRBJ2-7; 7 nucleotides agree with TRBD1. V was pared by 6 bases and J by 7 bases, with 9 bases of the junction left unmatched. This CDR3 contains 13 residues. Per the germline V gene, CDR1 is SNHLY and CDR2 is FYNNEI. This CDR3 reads CASSGDRAGEQYF. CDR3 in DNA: TGTGCCAGCAGCGGCGACAGGGCTGGTGAGCAGTACTTC. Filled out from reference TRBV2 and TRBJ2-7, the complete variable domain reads EPEVTQTPSHQVTQMGQEVILRCVPISNHLYFYWYRQILGQKVEFLVSFYNNEISEKSEIFDDQFSVERPDGSNFTLKIRSTKLEDSAMYFCASSGDRAGEQYFGPGTRLTVT.

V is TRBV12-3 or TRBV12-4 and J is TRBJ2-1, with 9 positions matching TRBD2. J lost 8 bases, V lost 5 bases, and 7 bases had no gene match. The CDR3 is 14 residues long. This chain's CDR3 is CASSVGGLADEQFF. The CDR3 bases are TGTGCCAGCAGTGTAGGGGGACTAGCAGATGAGCAGTTCTTC.

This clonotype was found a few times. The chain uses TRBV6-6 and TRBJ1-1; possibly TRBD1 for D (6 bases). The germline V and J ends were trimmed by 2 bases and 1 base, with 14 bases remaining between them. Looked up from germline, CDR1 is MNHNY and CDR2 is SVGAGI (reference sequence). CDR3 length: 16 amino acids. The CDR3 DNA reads TGTGCCAGCAGTTACGGGGCGACAGGCCGGAACACTGAAGCTTTCTTT. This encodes CASSYGATGRNTEAFF.

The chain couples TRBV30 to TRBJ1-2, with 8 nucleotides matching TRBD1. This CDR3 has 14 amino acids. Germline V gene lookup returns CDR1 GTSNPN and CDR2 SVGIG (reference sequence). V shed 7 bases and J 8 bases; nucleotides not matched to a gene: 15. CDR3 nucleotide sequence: TGTGCCTTGACCGGGACAGGCTCGATTTGGGGCTACACCTTC. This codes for CALTGTGSIWGYTF.

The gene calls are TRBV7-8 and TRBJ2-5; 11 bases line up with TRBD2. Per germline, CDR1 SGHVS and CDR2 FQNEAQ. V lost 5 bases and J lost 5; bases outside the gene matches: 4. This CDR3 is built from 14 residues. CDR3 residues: CASSRTSGHETQYF. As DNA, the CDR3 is TGTGCCAGCAGCAGGACTAGCGGGCACGAGACCCAGTACTTC.